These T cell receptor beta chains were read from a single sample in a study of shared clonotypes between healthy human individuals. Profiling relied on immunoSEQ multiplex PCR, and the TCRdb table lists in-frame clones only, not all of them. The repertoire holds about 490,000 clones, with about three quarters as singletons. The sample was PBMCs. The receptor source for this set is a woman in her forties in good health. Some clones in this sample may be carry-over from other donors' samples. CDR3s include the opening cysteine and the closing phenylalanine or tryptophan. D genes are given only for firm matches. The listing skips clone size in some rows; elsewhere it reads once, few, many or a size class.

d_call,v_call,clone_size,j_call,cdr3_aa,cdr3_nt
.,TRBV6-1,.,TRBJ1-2,CASSEAGVGKFNYGYTF,TGTGCCAGCAGTGAAGCGGGTGTGGGAAAATTTAACTATGGCTACACCTTC
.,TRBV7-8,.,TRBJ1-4,CASSPLGPPTNEKLFF,TGTGCCAGCAGCCCCCTTGGACCCCCAACTAATGAAAAACTGTTTTTT
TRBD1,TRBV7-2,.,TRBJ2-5,CASSPDRVETQYF,TGTGCCAGCAGCCCTGACAGGGTGGAGACCCAGTACTTC
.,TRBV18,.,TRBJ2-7,CASSPGQIYEQYF,TGTGCCAGCTCACCCGGACAGATCTACGAGCAGTACTTC
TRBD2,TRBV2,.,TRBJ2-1,CATSLIAGAGNEQFF,TGTGCCACCTCTTTAATAGCGGGAGCTGGGAATGAGCAGTTCTTC
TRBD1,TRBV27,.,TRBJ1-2,CASSLTVGGANYGYTF,TGTGCCAGCAGTTTGACGGTAGGGGGCGCTAACTATGGCTACACCTTC
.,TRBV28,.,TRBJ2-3,CATHPVTDTQYF,TGTGCCACCCACCCCGTGACAGATACGCAGTATTTT
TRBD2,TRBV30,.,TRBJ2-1,CAWSKGLADNEQFF,TGTGCCTGGAGCAAGGGACTAGCTGATAATGAGCAGTTCTTC
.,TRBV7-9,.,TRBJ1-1,CASSFRPRGNTEAFF,TGTGCCAGCAGCTTCAGGCCGAGGGGGAACACTGAAGCTTTCTTT
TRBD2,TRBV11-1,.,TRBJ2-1,CASSLASGRNNEQFF,TGTGCCAGCAGCTTGGCTAGCGGGAGGAACAATGAGCAGTTCTTC
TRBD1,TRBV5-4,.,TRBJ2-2,CASSSGQGQNTGELFF,TGTGCCAGCAGCTCGGGACAGGGACAGAACACCGGGGAGCTGTTTTTT
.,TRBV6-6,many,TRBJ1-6,CASSYSQANSPLHF,TGTGCCAGCAGTTACTCGCAGGCCAATTCACCCCTCCACTTT
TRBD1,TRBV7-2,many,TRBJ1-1,CASSPRTGGLGAFF,TGTGCCAGCAGCCCGAGGACAGGGGGTCTAGGAGCTTTCTTT
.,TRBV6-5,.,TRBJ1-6,CASSYTSTDSPLHF,TGTGCCAGCAGTTACACGTCGACAGATTCACCCCTCCACTTT
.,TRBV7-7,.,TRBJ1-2,CASSPLTGNYGYTF,TGTGCTAGCAGCCCACTAACAGGGAACTATGGCTACACCTTC
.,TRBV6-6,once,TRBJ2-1,CASSATRTYNEQFF,TGTGCCAGCAGTGCGACCCGGACCTACAATGAGCAGTTCTTC
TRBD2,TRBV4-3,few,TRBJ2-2,CASSQEAGLAGVFTGELFF,TGCGCCAGCAGCCAAGAGGCGGGGCTAGCGGGAGTATTTACCGGGGAGCTGTTTTTT
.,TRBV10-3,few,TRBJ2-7,CAISVSRERSYEQYF,TGTGCCATCAGTGTTTCGAGGGAGAGGTCCTACGAGCAGTACTTC
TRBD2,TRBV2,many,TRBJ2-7,CASTGLGWGYEQYF,TGTGCCAGCACTGGACTAGGCTGGGGCTACGAGCAGTACTTC
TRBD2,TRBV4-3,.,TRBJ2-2,CASSQEAGLAGVFTGELFF,TGCGCCAGCAGCCAAGAGGCGGGGCTAGCGGGAGTATTTACTGGGGAGCTGTTTTTT
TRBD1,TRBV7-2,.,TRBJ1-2,CASSTPGTERGGYTF,TGTGCCAGCAGCACCCCCGGGACAGAGCGTGGCGGCTACACCTTC
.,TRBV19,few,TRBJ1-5,CASSIDSENRPQHF,TGTGCCAGTAGTATAGACTCAGAGAATCGGCCCCAGCATTTT
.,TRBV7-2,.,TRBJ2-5,CASSPGRALETQYF,TGTGCCAGCAGCCCCGGCAGGGCGTTAGAGACCCAGTACTTC
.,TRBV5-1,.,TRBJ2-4,CASSLGDVLAKNIQYF,TGCGCCAGCAGCTTGGGGGACGTACTAGCCAAAAACATTCAGTACTTC
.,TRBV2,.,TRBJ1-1,CASKELSSTEAFF,TGTGCCAGCAAAGAACTCTCGAGCACTGAAGCTTTCTTT
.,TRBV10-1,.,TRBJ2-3,CASSELADPPDTQYF,TGCGCCAGCAGTGAGCTGGCGGACCCCCCAGATACGCAGTATTTT
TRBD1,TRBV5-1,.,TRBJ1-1,CASSLRQGATEAFF,TGCGCCAGCAGCCTAAGACAGGGGGCAACTGAAGCTTTCTTT
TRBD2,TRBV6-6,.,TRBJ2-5,CASSLLAGGAETQYF,TGTGCCAGCAGCCTACTAGCGGGAGGAGCGGAGACCCAGTACTTC
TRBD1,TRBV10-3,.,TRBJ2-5,CASRQGEETQYF,TGTGCCAGCCGACAGGGAGAAGAGACCCAGTACTTC
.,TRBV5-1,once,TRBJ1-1,CASSLGGPVTEAFF,TGCGCCAGCAGCTTGGGGGGGCCTGTCACTGAAGCTTTCTTT